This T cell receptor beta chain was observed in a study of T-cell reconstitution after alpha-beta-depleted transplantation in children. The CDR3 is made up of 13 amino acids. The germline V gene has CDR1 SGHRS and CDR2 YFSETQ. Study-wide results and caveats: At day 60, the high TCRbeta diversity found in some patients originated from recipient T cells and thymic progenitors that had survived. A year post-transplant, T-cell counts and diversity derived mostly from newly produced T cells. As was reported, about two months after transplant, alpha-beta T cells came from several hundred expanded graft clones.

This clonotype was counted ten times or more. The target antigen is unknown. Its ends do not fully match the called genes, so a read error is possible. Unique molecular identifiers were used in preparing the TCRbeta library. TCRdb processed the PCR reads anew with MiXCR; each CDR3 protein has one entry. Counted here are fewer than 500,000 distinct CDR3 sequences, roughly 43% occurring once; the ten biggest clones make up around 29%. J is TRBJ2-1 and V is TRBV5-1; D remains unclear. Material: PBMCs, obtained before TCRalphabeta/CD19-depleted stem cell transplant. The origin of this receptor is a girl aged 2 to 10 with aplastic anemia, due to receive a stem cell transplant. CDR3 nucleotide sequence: TGTGCCAGCAGCTTAGGTGGGGACAATGAGCAGTTCTTC. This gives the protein CASSLGGDNEQFF.